This T cell receptor (beta chain) was recovered during a study of CD8 T cells in ankylosing spondylitis. The germline gives CDR1 LGHDT, CDR2 YNNKEL (reference sequence). The V segment lost 4 bases and the J segment 0 bases; nucleotides outside the gene matches: 11. This CDR3 is 18 amino acids long. Preparation of TCR beta libraries was done by quantitative 5'-RACE with molecular barcodes. TCRdb called the 5' RACE reads again in MiXCR, with one record for every CDR3 protein. In the table there are fewer than 650,000 distinct CDR3 sequences, over 9.5% of which are singletons. This clonotype came up a few times. Its cognate antigen is unknown. Broader study findings: Several highly homologous variants made up a TCR beta motif that seemed to typify ankylosing spondylitis blood. Reportedly, matched ankylosing spondylitis synovial fluid was significantly enriched for disease-linked clones. Previous work reported some of these motif variants in the synovial fluid and blood of reactive arthritis.

V usage is TRBV3-1 and J usage is TRBJ2-2; 7 bases match TRBD2. The sequence was collected from a male donor with ankylosing spondylitis. Sequencing used blood, either unsorted or a sorted T cell fraction (not recorded which). The CDR3 sequence: CASSPRGVRGSNTGELFF. CDR3 nucleotides: TGTGCCAGCAGCCCTCGGGGGGTACGAGGATCGAACACCGGGGAGCTGTTTTTT.